The 13 T cell receptor beta chains reported below all come from one sample, sequenced in a study of identifying expanded T cells in peripheral blood. Assay: immunoSEQ multiplex PCR; the TCRdb copy retains only in-frame clones and omits some. Counted here are about 100,000 clones, around 89% occurring once; the ten biggest clones make up 16%. Material: blood. Receptors originate from a person between 18 and 70 years old in good health.

The chain employs TRBV13 and TRBJ2-7; no clear D. CDR1 is PRHDT, CDR2 FYEKMQ, per germline (reference sequence). The CDR3 totals 15 residues. Trimming stripped 2 bases from V and 0 bases from J, with 11 bases between. The CDR3 loop reads CASSLRGRSSYEQYF. DNA of the CDR3: TGTGCCAGCAGCTTACGTGGCAGAAGCTCCTACGAGCAGTACTTC.

This clone showed up just once. The chain combines TRBV6-1 with TRBJ2-7, with 7 positions matching TRBD1. The V and J ends lost 6 bases and 0 bases, in that order; junction bases with no gene match: 5. The CDR3 totals 14 residues. The germline gives CDR1 MNHNS, CDR2 SASEGT. The CDR3 sequence: CASRTGTASYEQYF. In DNA, the CDR3 is TGTGCCAGCAGAACCGGGACAGCCTCCTACGAGCAGTACTTC.

The chain links TRBV6-5 to TRBJ1-2, with 7 bases matching TRBD1. Looked up from germline, CDR1 is MNHEY and CDR2 is SVGAGI. The CDR3 runs to 13 residues. Germline trimming cut 7 bases from V and 2 bases from J; bases unmatched to any gene: 4. CDR3 nucleotide sequence: TGTGCCAGCACTGGGACAGCCAACTATGGCTACACCTTC. As protein: CASTGTANYGYTF.

This clone was detected a few times. The CDR3, as DNA: TGTGCCAGCAGTGAAGCATCAGGGGGTAATTCACCCCTCCACTTT. It specifies CASSEASGGNSPLHF. The chain uses TRBV2 and TRBJ1-6; TRBD1 matches at 7 bases. This CDR3 comprises 15 residues. The V gene end was trimmed by 0 bases and the J gene end by 6 bases; junction bases not matched to a gene: 2. Germline V CDR1 and CDR2: SNHLY, FYNNEI. The full variable domain, with the rest looked up from reference TRBV2 and TRBJ1-6, is EPEVTQTPSHQVTQMGQEVILRCVPISNHLYFYWYRQILGQKVEFLVSFYNNEISEKSEIFDDQFSVERPDGSNFTLKIRSTKLEDSAMYFCASSEASGGNSPLHFGNGTRLTVT.

The chain recombines TRBV4-1 with TRBJ2-6; tentative D call: TRBD1 (5 bases). V was clipped by 5 bases and J by 4 bases, with 9 bases between them. Germline V gene lookup returns CDR1 MGHRA and CDR2 YSYEKL. The CDR3 loop spans 14 amino acids. The DNA of the CDR3 is TGCGCCAGCAGCTCAGGGCCCGGGGCCAACGTCCTGACTTTC. It translates to CASSSGPGANVLTF.

V is TRBV19 and J is TRBJ1-4, with D maybe TRBD1 (5 bases). V was clipped by 7 bases and J by 8 bases, with 14 bases between them. Germline V gives CDR1 LNHDA, CDR2 SQIVND (reference sequence). The CDR3 extends over 13 amino acids. The CDR3 region has the DNA TGTGCCAGTACGGGCAGGGCAGGGGAAAAACTGTTTTTT. Translation: CASTGRAGEKLFF.

The chain joins TRBV10-3 to TRBJ2-7; D ambiguous. The V gene's germline CDR1 is ENHRY and CDR2 SYGVKD. The CDR3 sequence is 11 residues long. V was cut by 9 bases and J by 5 bases, with 11 bases left in between. The CDR3 sequence is CAILIFNEQYF. In DNA, the CDR3 is TGTGCCATTCTTATCTTCAACGAGCAGTACTTC.

The CDR3 DNA reads as TGTGCCAGCAGCAGGGCTGACAGGATCTACAATGAGCAGTTCTTC. Translation gives CASSRADRIYNEQFF. This sequence joins TRBV5-6 and TRBJ2-1; a weak D match, TRBD1 (6 bases). The CDR3 length is 15 residues. From germline, CDR1 is SGHDT and CDR2 YYEEEE. Trimming shortened V by 4 bases and J by 3 bases, and 14 bases separated the two germline ends.

J is TRBJ1-4 and V is TRBV15; D not certain. V was shortened by 5 bases and J by 4 bases, with 5 bases between the two germline ends. This CDR3 region has 12 residues. Germline V gives CDR1 LNHNV, CDR2 YYDKDF (reference sequence). The CDR3 DNA follows: TGTGCCACCAGCCGGCTTAATGAAAAACTGTTTTTT. Encoded protein: CATSRLNEKLFF.

The chain combines TRBV4-3 with TRBJ2-7; 12 bases map to TRBD2. There are 16 residues in the CDR3. Germline V lookup: CDR1 LGHNA, CDR2 YSLEER. J lost 3 bases, V lost 4 bases, and 7 bases had no gene match. CDR3: CASSPRTSGANYEQYF. As DNA, the CDR3 is TGCGCCAGCAGCCCCAGGACTAGCGGGGCGAACTACGAGCAGTACTTC.

The CDR3 sequence: CASSQDPAGVGEKLFF. Here the CDR3 DNA reads TGCGCCAGCAGCCAAGATCCAGCCGGGGTAGGGGAAAAACTGTTTTTT. This rearrangement joins TRBV4-3 to TRBJ1-4; D remains unclear. Germline V gene data show CDR1 as LGHNA and CDR2 as YSLEER. This CDR3 is 16 amino acids long. The V and J ends lost 0 bases and 8 bases respectively, with 16 bases between them.

This clone has only a few counts. The chain carries TRBV4-1 and TRBJ1-4; D not certain. Germline CDR1 is MGHRA and CDR2 is YSYEKL. The CDR3 has 15 amino acids. V was trimmed by 3 bases and J by 5 bases, leaving 13 bases between them. The CDR3 nucleotides are TGCGCCAGCAGCCACAGCTCCGCAGCAAATGAAAAACTGTTTTTT. Translating gives CASSHSSAANEKLFF.

J is TRBJ2-3 and V is TRBV28; 13 nucleotides agree with TRBD2. V was clipped by 6 bases and J by 0 bases; unmatched bases: 12. The CDR3 is 19 residues long. Germline lookup yields CDR1 MDHEN and CDR2 SYDVKM. CDR3 sequence: CASSLLAGGSRMSTDTQYF. The CDR3, as DNA: TGTGCCAGCAGCCTACTAGCGGGGGGGTCAAGAATGAGCACAGATACGCAGTATTTT.